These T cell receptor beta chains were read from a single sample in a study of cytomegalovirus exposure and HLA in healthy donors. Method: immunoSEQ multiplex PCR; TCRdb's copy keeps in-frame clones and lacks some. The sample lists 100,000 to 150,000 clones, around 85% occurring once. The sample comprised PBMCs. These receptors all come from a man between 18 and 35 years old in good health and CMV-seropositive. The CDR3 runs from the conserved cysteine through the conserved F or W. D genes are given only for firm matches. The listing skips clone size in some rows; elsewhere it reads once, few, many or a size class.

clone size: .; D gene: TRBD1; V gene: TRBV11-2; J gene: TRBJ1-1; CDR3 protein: CASSLAQGWTEAFF; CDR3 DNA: TGTGCCAGCAGCTTAGCACAGGGGTGGACTGAAGCTTTCTTT
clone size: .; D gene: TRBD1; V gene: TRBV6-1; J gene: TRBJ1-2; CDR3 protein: CASVDRGGVVGYTF; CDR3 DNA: TGTGCCAGCGTTGACAGGGGGGGAGTTGTTGGCTACACCTTC
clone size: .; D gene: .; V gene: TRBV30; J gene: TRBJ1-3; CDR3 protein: CAWGTTGSDTIYF; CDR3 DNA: TGTGCCTGGGGTACGACAGGATCGGACACCATATATTTT
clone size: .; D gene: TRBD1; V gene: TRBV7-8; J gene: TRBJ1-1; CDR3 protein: CASSLGTGNTEAFF; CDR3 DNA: TGTGCCAGCAGCTTAGGGACAGGGAACACTGAAGCTTTCTTT
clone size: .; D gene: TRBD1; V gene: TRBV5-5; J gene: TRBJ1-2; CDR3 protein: CASSLQGWYTF; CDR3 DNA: TGTGCCAGCAGCTTACAGGGGTGGTACACCTTC
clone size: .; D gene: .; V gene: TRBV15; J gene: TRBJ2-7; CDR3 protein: CATSRGSWREQYF; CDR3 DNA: TGTGCCACCAGCAGAGGTAGCTGGCGGGAGCAGTACTTC
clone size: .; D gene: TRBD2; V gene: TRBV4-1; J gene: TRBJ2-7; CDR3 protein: CASSQGAGASGKYEQYF; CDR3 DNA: TGCGCCAGCAGCCAAGGGGCTGGGGCTAGCGGGAAGTACGAGCAGTACTTC
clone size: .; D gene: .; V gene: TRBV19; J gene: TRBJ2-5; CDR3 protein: CASSIGRAEQETQYF; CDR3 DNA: TGTGCCAGTAGTATAGGGAGGGCAGAGCAAGAGACCCAGTACTTC
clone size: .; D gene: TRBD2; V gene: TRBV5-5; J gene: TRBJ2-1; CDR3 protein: CASSFRAGGINEQFF; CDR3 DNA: TGTGCCAGCAGCTTTCGGGCGGGGGGCATCAATGAGCAGTTCTTC
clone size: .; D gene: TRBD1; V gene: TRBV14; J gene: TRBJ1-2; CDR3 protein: CASSRLLGQGNGYTF; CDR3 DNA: TGTGCCAGCAGCCGCCTCCTGGGACAGGGTAATGGCTACACCTTC
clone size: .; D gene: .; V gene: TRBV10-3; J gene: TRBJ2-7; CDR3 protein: CAISESQEAEQYF; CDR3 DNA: TGTGCCATCAGTGAGTCTCAGGAAGCCGAGCAGTACTTC
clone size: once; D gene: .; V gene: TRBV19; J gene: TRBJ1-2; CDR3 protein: CASSIKIRAGNYGYTF; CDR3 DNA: TGTGCCAGTAGTATCAAGATTCGCGCGGGGAACTATGGCTACACCTTC
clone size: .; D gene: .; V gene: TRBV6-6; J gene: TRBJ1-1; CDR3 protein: CASSYSPRDEAFF; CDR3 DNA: TGTGCCAGCAGTTACAGCCCACGGGATGAAGCTTTCTTT
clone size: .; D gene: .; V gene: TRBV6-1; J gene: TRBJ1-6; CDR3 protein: CASSDLKPVEQPLHF; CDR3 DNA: TGTGCCAGCAGTGATTTGAAGCCGGTGGAGCAACCCCTCCACTTT
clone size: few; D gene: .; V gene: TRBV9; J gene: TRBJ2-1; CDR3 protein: CASSVAQTPEQFF; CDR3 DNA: TGTGCCAGCAGCGTAGCTCAGACACCTGAGCAGTTCTTC
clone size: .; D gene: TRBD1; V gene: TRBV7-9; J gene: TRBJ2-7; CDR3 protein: CSSSLLSTGVTYEQYF; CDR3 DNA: TGTTCCAGCAGCCTCCTCTCGACAGGGGTTACCTACGAGCAGTACTTC
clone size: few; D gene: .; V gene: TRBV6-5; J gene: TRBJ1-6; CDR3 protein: CASSRGQTNSPLHF; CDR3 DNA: TGTGCCAGCAGCCGCGGACAGACTAATTCACCCCTCCACTTT
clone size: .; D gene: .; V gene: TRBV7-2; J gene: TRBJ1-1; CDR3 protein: CASRRTDNTEAFF; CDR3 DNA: TGTGCCAGCAGAAGAACAGACAACACTGAAGCTTTCTTT
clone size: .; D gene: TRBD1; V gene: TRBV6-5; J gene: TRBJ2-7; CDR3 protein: CASSFRDRAHEQYF; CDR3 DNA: TGTGCCAGCAGTTTCCGGGACAGGGCTCACGAGCAGTACTTC
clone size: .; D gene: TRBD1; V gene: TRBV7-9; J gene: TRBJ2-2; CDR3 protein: CASTRQGFGTGELFF; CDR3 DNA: TGTGCCAGCACCCGACAGGGCTTTGGCACCGGGGAGCTGTTTTTT
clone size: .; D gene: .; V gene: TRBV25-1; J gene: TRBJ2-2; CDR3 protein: CASRGRESTGELFF; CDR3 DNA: TGTGCCAGCAGGGGGCGGGAATCGACCGGGGAGCTGTTTTTT
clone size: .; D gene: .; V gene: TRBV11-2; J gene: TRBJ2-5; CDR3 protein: CASSLVQGILQEQYF; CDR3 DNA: TGTGCCAGCAGCTTAGTACAGGGCATCCTTCAAGAGCAGTACTTC
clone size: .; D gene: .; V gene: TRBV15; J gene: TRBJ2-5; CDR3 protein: CATFSPVLTGEETQYF; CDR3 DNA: TGTGCCACCTTCTCTCCAGTCCTTACGGGAGAAGAGACCCAGTACTTC
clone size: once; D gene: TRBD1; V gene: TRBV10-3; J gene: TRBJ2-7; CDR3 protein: CAISDSKQTGRTYEQYF; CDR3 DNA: TGTGCCATCAGTGATTCCAAACAGACAGGGCGAACCTACGAGCAGTACTTC
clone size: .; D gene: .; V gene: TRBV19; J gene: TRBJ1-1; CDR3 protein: CASSSQTANTEAFF; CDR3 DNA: TGTGCCAGTAGTAGTCAGACAGCTAACACTGAAGCTTTCTTT
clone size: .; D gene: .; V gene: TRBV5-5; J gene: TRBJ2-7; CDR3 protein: CASSLFSTGEQYF; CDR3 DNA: TGTGCCAGCAGCTTATTCTCTACAGGTGAGCAGTACTTC
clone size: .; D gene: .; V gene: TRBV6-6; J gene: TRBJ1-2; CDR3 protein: CASSYGVGGTNYGYTF; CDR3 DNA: TGTGCCAGCAGTTACGGGGTCGGCGGGACTAACTATGGCTACACCTTC
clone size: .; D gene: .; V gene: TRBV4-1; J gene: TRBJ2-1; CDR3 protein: CASSQNPSAPFNEQFF; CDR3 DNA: TGCGCCAGCAGCCAGAATCCTAGCGCCCCTTTCAATGAGCAGTTCTTC
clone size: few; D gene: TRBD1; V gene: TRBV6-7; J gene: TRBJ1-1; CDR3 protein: CASSSTGTANTEAFF; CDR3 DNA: TGTGCCAGCAGTTCGACCGGGACAGCGAACACTGAAGCTTTCTTT
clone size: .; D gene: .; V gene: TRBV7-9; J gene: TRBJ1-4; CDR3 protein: CASSLESIEKLFF; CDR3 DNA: TGTGCCAGCAGCTTAGAGTCTATTGAAAAACTGTTTTTT
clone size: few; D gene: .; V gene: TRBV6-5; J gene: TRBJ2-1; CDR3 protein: CASSRSVKSGEQFF; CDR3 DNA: TGTGCCAGCAGCCGTTCGGTAAAAAGTGGTGAGCAGTTCTTC
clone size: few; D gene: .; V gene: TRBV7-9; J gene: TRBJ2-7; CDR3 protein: CASSAGRQIDEQYF; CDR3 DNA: TGTGCCAGCTCGGCGGGACGGCAAATCGACGAGCAGTACTTC
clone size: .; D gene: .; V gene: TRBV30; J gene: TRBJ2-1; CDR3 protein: CAWSSREEQFF; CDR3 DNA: TGTGCCTGGAGTTCACGAGAGGAGCAGTTCTTC
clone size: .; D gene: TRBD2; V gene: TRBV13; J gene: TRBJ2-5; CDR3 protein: CASSFWGGGETQYF; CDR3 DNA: TGTGCCAGCAGCTTTTGGGGGGGTGGAGAGACCCAGTACTTC
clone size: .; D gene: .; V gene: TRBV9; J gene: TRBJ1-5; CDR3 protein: CASSPAGGDQPQHF; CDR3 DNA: TGTGCCAGCAGTCCAGCGGGGGGGGATCAGCCCCAGCATTTT
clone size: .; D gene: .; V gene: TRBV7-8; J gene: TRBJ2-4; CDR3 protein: CASSLEVGDIQYF; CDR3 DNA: TGTGCCAGCAGCTTAGAAGTCGGGGACATTCAGTACTTC
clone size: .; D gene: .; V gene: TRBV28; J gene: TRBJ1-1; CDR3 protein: CASSSPSRGAVNTEAFF; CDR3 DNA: TGTGCCAGCAGTTCCCCTTCCCGGGGGGCAGTGAACACTGAAGCTTTCTTT
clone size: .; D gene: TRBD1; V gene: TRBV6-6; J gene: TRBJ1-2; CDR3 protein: CASRLPGQGSYGYTF; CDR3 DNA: TGTGCCAGCAGACTGCCGGGACAGGGGAGCTATGGCTACACCTTC
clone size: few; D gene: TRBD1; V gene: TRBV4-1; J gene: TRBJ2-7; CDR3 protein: CASRDREGGNEQYF; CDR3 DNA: TGCGCCAGCAGGGACAGGGAAGGAGGGAACGAGCAGTACTTC
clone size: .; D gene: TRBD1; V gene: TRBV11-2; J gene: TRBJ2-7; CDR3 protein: CASSLAGTAYEQYF; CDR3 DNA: TGTGCCAGCAGCTTAGCCGGGACAGCCTACGAGCAGTACTTC
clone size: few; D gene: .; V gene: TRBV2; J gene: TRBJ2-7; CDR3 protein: CASSRGGSGSYEQYF; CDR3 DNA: TGTGCCAGCAGTCGCGGTGGCAGTGGATCCTACGAGCAGTACTTC
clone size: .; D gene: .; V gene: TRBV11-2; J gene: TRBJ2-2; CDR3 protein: CASSRDTWNTGELFF; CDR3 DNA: TGTGCCAGCAGCCGGGACACCTGGAACACCGGGGAGCTGTTTTTT
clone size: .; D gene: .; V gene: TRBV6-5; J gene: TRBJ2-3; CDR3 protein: CASSYSWQAADTQYF; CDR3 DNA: TGTGCCAGCAGTTACTCTTGGCAGGCAGCAGATACGCAGTATTTT